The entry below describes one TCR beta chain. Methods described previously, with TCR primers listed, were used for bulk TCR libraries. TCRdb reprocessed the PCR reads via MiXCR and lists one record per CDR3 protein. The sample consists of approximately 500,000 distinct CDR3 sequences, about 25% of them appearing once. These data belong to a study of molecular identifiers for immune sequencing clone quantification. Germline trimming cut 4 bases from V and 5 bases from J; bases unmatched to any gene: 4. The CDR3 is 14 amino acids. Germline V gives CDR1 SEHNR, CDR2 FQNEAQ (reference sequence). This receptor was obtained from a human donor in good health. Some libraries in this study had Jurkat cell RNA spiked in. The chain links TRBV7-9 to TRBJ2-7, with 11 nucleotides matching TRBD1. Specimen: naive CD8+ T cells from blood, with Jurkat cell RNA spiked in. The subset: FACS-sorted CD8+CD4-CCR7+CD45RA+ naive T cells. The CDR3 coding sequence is TGTGCCAGCAGCTCCGGACAGGGGGCCCACGAGCAGTACTTC. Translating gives CASSSGQGAHEQYF.